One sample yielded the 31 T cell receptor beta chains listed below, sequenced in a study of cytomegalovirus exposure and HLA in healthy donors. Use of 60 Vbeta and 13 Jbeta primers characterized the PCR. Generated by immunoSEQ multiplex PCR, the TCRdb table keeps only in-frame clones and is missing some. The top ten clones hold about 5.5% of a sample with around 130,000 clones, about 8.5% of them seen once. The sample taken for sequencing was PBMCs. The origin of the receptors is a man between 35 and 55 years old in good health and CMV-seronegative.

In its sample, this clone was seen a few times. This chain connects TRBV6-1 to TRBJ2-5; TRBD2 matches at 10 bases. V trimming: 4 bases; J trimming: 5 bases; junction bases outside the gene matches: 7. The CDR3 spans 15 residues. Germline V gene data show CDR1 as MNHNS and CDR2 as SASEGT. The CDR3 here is CASSGNSGGIETQYF. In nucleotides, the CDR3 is TGTGCCAGCAGTGGGAATAGCGGGGGGATCGAGACCCAGTACTTC.

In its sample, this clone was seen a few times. The CDR3 loop is CASSLLARQGQETQYF. The CDR3 DNA reads TGCGCCAGCAGCTTGTTAGCAAGACAGGGGCAAGAGACCCAGTACTTC. The chain is built from TRBV5-1 and TRBJ2-5; 8 bases match TRBD1. The V gene's germline CDR1 is SGHRS and CDR2 YFSETQ. The length of the CDR3 is 16 residues. After removal of 1 base from V and 2 bases from J, the junction contained 7 bases not matched to a gene.

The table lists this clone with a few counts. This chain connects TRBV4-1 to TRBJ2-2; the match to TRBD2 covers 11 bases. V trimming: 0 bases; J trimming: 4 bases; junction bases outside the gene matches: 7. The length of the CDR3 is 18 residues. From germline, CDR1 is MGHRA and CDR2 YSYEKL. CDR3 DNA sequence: TGCGCCAGCAGCCAAGACCCTAGCGGGGGGTGGAGCACCGGGGAGCTGTTTTTT. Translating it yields CASSQDPSGGWSTGELFF.

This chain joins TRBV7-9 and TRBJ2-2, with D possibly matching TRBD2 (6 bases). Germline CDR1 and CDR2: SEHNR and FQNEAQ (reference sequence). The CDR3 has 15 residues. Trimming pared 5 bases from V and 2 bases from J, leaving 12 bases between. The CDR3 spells CASSPPGLNTGELFF. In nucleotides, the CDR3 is TGTGCCAGCAGCCCGCCGGGACTCAACACCGGGGAGCTGTTTTTT.

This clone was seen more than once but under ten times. This CDR3 reads CASRQSYEQYF. The DNA of the CDR3 is TGTGCCAGCAGGCAGTCCTACGAGCAGTACTTC. The gene calls are TRBV6-1 and TRBJ2-7; D unclear. The V end lost 6 bases, the J end lost 1 base, and 4 bases lay between the germline ends. The CDR3 extends over 11 amino acids. From germline, CDR1 is MNHNS and CDR2 SASEGT.

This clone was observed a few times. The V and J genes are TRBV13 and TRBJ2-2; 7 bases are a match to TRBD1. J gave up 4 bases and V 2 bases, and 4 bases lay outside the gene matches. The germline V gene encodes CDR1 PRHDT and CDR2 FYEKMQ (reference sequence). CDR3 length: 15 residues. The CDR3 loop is CASSLYRGVTGELFF. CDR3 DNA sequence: TGTGCCAGCAGCTTATACAGGGGAGTCACCGGGGAGCTGTTTTTT.

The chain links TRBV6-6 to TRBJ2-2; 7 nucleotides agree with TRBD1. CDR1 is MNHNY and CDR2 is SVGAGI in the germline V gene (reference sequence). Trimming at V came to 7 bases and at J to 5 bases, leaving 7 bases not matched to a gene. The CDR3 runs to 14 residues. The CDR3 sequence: CASTDRATTGELFF. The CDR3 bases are TGTGCCAGCACCGACAGGGCGACGACCGGGGAGCTGTTTTTT.

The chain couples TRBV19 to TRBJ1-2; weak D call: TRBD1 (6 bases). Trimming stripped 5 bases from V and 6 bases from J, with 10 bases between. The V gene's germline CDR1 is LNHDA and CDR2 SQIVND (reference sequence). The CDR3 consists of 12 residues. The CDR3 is CASSSGTHGYTF. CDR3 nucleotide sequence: TGTGCCAGTAGTTCGGGGACACATGGCTACACCTTC.

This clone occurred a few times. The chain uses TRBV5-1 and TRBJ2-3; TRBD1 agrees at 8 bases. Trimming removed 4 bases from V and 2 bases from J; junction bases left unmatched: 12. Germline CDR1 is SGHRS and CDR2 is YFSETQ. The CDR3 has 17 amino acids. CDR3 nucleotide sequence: TGCGCCAGCAGCACGGGACAGGTAGTTGGTACCACAGATACGCAGTATTTT. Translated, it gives CASSTGQVVGTTDTQYF.

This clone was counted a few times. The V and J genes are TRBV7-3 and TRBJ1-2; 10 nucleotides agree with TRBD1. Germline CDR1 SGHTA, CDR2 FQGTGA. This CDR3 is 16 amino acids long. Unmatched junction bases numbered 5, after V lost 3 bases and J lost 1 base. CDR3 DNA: TGTGCCAGCAGCTTGATCGGGACAGGGGTTAACTATGGCTACACCTTC. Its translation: CASSLIGTGVNYGYTF.

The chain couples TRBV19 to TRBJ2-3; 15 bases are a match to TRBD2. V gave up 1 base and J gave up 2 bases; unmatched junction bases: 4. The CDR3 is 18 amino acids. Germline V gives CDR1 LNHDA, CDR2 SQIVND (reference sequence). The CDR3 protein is CASSIGTSGGAVTDTQYF. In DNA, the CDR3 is TGTGCCAGTAGTATAGGGACTAGCGGGGGGGCCGTCACAGATACGCAGTATTTT.

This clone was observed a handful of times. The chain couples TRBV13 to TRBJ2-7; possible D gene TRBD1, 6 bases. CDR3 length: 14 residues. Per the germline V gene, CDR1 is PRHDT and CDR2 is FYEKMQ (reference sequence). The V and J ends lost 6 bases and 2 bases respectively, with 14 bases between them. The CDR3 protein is CASRSWTATYEQYF. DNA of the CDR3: TGTGCCAGCAGATCATGGACAGCGACCTACGAGCAGTACTTC.

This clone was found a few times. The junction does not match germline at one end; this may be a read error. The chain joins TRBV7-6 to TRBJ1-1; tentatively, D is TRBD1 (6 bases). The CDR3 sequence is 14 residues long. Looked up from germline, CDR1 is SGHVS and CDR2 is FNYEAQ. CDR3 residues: CASGLGTGYTEAFF. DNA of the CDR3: TGTGCCAGCGGCTTAGGTACAGGGTACACTGAAGCTTTCTTT. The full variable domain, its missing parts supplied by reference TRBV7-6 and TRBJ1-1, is GAGVSQSPRYKVTKRGQDVALRCDPISGHVSLYWYRQALGQGPEFLTYFNYEAQQDKSGLPNDRFSAERPEGSISTLTIQRTEQRDSAMYRCASGLGTGYTEAFFGQGTRLTVV.

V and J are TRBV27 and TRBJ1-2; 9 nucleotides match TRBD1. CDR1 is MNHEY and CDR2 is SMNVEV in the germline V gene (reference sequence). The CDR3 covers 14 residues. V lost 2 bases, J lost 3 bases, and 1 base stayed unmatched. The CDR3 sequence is CASSLRQGDYGYTF. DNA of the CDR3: TGTGCCAGCAGTTTAAGACAGGGGGACTATGGCTACACCTTC.

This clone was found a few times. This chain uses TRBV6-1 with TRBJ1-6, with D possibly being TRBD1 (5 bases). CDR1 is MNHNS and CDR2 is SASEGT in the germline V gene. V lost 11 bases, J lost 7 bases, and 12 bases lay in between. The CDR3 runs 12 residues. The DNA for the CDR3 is TGTGCCTCCGGGGGATCAAATTCACCCCTCCACTTT. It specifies CASGGSNSPLHF.

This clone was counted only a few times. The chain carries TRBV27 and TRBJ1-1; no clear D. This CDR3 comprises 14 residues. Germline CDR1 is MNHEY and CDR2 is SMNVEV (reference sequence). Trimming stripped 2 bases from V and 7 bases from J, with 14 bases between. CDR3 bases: TGTGCCAGCAGTTTAGATAGGGAGGAGGGTGAAGCTTTCTTT. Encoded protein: CASSLDREEGEAFF.

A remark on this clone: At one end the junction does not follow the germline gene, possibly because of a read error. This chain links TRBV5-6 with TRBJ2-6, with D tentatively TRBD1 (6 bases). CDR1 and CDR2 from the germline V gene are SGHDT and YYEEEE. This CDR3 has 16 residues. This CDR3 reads CASSSGQISGANVLTF. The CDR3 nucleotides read TGTGCCAGCAGCAGCGGACAGATCTCTGGTGCCAACGTCCTGACTTTC.

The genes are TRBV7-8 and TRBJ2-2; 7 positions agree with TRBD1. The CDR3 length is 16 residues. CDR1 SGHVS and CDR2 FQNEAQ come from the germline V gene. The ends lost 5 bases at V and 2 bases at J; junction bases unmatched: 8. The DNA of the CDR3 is TGTGCCAGCAGCCCCTCGGGGACAGCCAACACCGGGGAGCTGTTTTTT. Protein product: CASSPSGTANTGELFF.

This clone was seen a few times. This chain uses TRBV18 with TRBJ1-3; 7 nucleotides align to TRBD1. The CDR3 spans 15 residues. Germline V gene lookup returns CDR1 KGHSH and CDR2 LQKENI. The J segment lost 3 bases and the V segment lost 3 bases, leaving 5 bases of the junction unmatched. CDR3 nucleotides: TGTGCCAGCTCACCCCTCGGGACAGATGGAAACACCATATATTTT. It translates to CASSPLGTDGNTIYF. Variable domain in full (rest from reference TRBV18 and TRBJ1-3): NAGVMQNPRHLVRRRGQEARLRCSPMKGHSHVYWYRQLPEEGLKFMVYLQKENIIDESGMPKERFSAEFPKEGPSILRIQQVVRGDSAAYFCASSPLGTDGNTIYFGEGSWLTVV.

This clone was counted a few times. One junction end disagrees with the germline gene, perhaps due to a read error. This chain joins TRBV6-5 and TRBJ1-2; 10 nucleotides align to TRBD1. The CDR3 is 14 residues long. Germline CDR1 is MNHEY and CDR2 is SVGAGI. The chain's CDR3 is CASSWTGGSYGYPF. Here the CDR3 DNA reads TGTGCCAGCAGTTGGACAGGGGGGAGCTATGGCTACCCCTTC.

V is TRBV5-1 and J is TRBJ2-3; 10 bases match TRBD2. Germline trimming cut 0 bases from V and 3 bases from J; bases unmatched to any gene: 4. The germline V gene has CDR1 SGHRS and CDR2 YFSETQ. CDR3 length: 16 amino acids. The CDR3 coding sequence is TGCGCCAGCAGCTTGGGGGGACTAGCGCCGACAGATACGCAGTATTTT. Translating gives CASSLGGLAPTDTQYF.

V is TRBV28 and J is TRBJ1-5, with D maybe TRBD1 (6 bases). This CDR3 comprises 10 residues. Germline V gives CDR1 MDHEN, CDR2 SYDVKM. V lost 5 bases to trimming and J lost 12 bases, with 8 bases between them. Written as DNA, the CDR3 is TGTGCCAGCAGTCAACAGGGCCAGCATTTT. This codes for CASSQQGQHF.

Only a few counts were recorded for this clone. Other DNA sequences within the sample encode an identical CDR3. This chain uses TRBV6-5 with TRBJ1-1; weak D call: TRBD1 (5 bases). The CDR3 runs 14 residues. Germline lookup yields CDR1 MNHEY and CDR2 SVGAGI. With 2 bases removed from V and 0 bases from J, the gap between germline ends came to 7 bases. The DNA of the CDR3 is TGTGCCAGCAGTTACGGACAATTGAACACTGAAGCTTTCTTT. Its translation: CASSYGQLNTEAFF.

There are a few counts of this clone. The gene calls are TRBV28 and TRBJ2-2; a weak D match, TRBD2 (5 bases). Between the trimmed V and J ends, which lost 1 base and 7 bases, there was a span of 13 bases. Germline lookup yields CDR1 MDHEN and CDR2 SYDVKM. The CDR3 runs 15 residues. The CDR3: CASSLSTGLGGELFF. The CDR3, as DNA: TGTGCCAGCAGTTTATCTACGGGGTTGGGCGGGGAGCTGTTTTTT.

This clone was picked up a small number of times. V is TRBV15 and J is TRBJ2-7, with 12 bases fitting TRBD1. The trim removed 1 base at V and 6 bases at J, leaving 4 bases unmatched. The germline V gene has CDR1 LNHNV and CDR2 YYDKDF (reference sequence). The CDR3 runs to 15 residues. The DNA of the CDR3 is TGTGCCACCAGCAGAGCCGGGACAGGGGGCGGCGAGCAGTACTTC. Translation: CATSRAGTGGGEQYF.

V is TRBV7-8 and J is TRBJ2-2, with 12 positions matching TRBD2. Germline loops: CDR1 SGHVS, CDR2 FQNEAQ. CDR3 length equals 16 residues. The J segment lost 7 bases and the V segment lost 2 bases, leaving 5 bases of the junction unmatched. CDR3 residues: CASSLILAGGIGELFF. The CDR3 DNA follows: TGTGCCAGCAGCTTAATACTAGCGGGGGGAATCGGGGAGCTGTTTTTT.

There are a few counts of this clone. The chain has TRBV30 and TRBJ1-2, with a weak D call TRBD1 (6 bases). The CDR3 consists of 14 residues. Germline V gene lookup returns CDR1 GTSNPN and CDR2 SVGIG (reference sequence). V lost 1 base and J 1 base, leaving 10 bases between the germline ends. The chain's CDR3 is CAWSGTVFNYGYTF. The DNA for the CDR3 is TGTGCCTGGAGTGGGACAGTTTTTAACTATGGCTACACCTTC.

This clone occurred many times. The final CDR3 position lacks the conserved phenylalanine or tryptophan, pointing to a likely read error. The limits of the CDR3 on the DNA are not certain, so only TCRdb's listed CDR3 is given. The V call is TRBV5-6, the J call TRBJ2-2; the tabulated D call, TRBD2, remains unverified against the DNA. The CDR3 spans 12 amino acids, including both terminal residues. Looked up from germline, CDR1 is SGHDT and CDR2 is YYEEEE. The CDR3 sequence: CASSLGDGEMFL.

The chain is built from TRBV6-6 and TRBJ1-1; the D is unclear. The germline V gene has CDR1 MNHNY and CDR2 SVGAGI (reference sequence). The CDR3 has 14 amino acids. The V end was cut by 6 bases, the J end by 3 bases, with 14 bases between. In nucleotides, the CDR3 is TGTGCCAGCAGCCCGCCGGGGTTAGACACTGAAGCTTTCTTT. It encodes CASSPPGLDTEAFF.

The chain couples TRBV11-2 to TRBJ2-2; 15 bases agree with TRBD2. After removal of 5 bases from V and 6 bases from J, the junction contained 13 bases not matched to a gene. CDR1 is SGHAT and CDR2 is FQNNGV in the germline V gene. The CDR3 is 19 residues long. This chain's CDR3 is CASSTGLAGGPVPPGELFF. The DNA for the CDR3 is TGTGCCAGCAGCACCGGACTAGCGGGGGGGCCAGTTCCCCCCGGGGAGCTGTTTTTT.

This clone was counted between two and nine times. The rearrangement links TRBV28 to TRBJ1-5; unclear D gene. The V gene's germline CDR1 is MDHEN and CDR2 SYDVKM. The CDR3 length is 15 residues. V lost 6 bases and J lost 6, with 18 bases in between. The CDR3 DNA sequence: TGTGCCAGCAGCCCACCTGAGGGAGCGGGTCAGCCCCAGCATTTT. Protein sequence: CASSPPEGAGQPQHF.